This T cell receptor (beta chain) was profiled in a study of T cells after yellow fever vaccination. Using its own MiXCR run on the 5' RACE reads, TCRdb lists one record per CDR3 protein. This sample carries 620,000 or so distinct CDR3 sequences, about a sixth of them seen once, and the ten largest clones take roughly 17%. The table lists this clonotype with a few counts. Its antigen remains unknown. General study findings and limits: A large majority of primary-vaccination clones showed up again after the booster (just under 97% CD4, around 90% CD8). Clonotypes found in both CD4 and CD8 compartments made up a small share.

In germline, CDR1 is MDHEN, CDR2 SYDVKM. CDR3 length: 16 residues. The ends were cut back, 2 bases at V and 0 bases at J, with 8 bases in the middle. The input for sequencing was PBMCs, taken about 5 days after the first yellow fever vaccination. The chain employs TRBV28 and TRBJ2-6, with D possibly TRBD1 on 5 matching bases. The sequence derives from a man in his late teens or twenties who received the YFV17D yellow fever vaccine. The CDR3 DNA is TGTGCCAGCAGTTTACCAGGGATCTCTGGGGCCAACGTCCTGACTTTC. Translation: CASSLPGISGANVLTF.